Listed here are 9 T cell receptor beta chains from one sample, sequenced in a study of cytomegalovirus exposure and HLA in healthy donors (TCRdb year 2017). Library preparation was by the immunoSEQ multiplex PCR assay. As stored in TCRdb, this immuneACCESS dataset retains in-frame rearrangements with V and J assigned. A fraction of the clones does not appear; measured against another copy, unresolved V genes explain less than half of the discrepancy, and the remainder lacks a known reason. The sample table holds roughly 100,000 clones, of which about 87% were seen once. The ten largest account for 1.5% to 2% of the sample. Material: PBMCs. All receptors come from a woman between 18 and 29 years old in good health and CMV-seropositive.

The chain recombines TRBV7-9 with TRBJ2-7; the D gene is possibly TRBD2 (5 bases). Looked up from germline, CDR1 is SEHNR and CDR2 is FQNEAQ (reference sequence). This CDR3 contains 14 residues. Trimming took 3 bases from V and 2 from J, leaving 11 bases between them. The CDR3 DNA sequence: TGTGCCAGCAGCTTGACGGGGAGTCCCTACGAGCAGTACGTC. This gives the protein CASSLTGSPYEQYV.

The chain links TRBV4-3 to TRBJ2-1; D is perhaps TRBD2 (6 bases). CDR1 is LGHNA and CDR2 is YSLEER in the germline V gene. CDR3 size: 19 residues. V dropped 1 base and J dropped 0 bases, with 19 bases sitting between them. This CDR3 is CASSQGYLGLGYSYNEQFF. CDR3 bases: TGCGCCAGCAGCCAAGGATACCTGGGACTCGGATACTCCTACAATGAGCAGTTCTTC.

This rearrangement joins TRBV10-3 to TRBJ2-5, with 8 bases matching TRBD1. This CDR3 has 15 amino acids. CDR1 ENHRY and CDR2 SYGVKD come from the germline V gene. V dropped 3 bases and J dropped 1; count of bases not matched to a gene: 4. The CDR3 nucleotides read TGTGCCATCAGTGACACCGACAGGGGCCAAGAGACCCAGTACTTC. The encoded protein is CAISDTDRGQETQYF.

The J gene is TRBJ2-5, the V gene TRBV6-6; no clear D. Deletions cut 6 bases from V and 5 bases from J, with 16 bases between. The CDR3 spans 14 residues. The V gene's germline CDR1 is MNHNY and CDR2 SVGAGI (reference sequence). This chain's CDR3 is CASRALMPGETQYF. In DNA, the CDR3 is TGTGCCAGCAGAGCATTAATGCCCGGGGAGACCCAGTACTTC.

The rearrangement uses TRBV15 and TRBJ1-2, with 9 bases fitting TRBD1. The V and J ends lost 1 base and 8 bases, in that order; junction bases with no gene match: 8. CDR3 length: 15 amino acids. CDR1 is LNHNV, CDR2 YYDKDF, per germline (reference sequence). CDR3 region: CATSRAPGQGPGYTF. In DNA form, the CDR3 reads TGTGCCACCAGCAGAGCCCCGGGACAGGGCCCCGGCTACACCTTC.

This chain links TRBV27 with TRBJ2-7; perhaps TRBD1 as D (6 bases). The germline V and J ends were trimmed by 6 bases and 4 bases, with 22 bases remaining between them. The length of the CDR3 is 16 residues. Germline V CDR1 and CDR2: MNHEY, SMNVEV (reference sequence). The CDR3 DNA reads as TGTGCCAGCAGCAAAAAATGGACCACAGGGCCATACGAGCAGTACTTC. Its protein is CASSKKWTTGPYEQYF.

The rearrangement joins TRBV11-2 to TRBJ2-1, with TRBD2 as a possible D gene (6 bases). Trimming left V 8 bases short and J 0 bases short, with 8 bases between. CDR1 SGHAT and CDR2 FQNNGV come from the germline V gene. The CDR3 has 13 residues. The CDR3 nucleotides read TGTGCCAGCGGGGGGTTCTCCTACAATGAGCAGTTCTTC. This codes for CASGGFSYNEQFF.

V is TRBV5-1 and J is TRBJ1-2; 8 bases fit TRBD1. V lost 4 bases, J lost 1 base, and 6 bases stayed unmatched. The CDR3 runs to 15 residues. The germline V gene has CDR1 SGHRS and CDR2 YFSETQ. The CDR3 region has the DNA TGCGCCAGCAGCGGGGGGACAGGAGGTAACTATGGCTACACCTTC. Translated: CASSGGTGGNYGYTF.

The chain is built from TRBV7-8 and TRBJ1-5; 9 positions agree with TRBD1. The V segment lost 4 bases and the J segment 5 bases; nucleotides outside the gene matches: 3. The germline V gene encodes CDR1 SGHVS and CDR2 FQNEAQ. The CDR3 is 14 residues long. CDR3 nucleotides: TGTGCCAGCAGCTCGACAGGGGGGCATCAGCCCCAGCATTTT. Protein sequence: CASSSTGGHQPQHF.